This T cell receptor beta chain was retrieved from a study of shared clonotypes between healthy human individuals. This clone was observed a single time. The antigen remains unidentified. Profiling relied on immunoSEQ multiplex PCR, and the TCRdb table lists in-frame clones only, not all of them. The sample holds roughly 640,000 clones, around 97% seen once. General observations from the study: The naive CD4 repertoires of several donors were compared, and approximately 5% of clonotypes were shared. There were few donors, and this limited the genetic and exposure-history diversity represented.

Germline trimming cut 3 bases from V and 7 bases from J; bases unmatched to any gene: 10. The germline V gene encodes CDR1 MNHEY and CDR2 SVGAGI. The CDR3 contains 16 residues. The TCR originated in a woman in her 30s in good health. The specimen sequenced was naive CD4+ T cells sorted from blood. As to subset: CD45RA+ positively selected. The rearrangement joins TRBV6-5 to TRBJ2-2; 8 bases match TRBD1. Written as DNA, the CDR3 is TGTGCCAGCAGTTATTCTCGACAGGGGCACAGCGGGGAGCTGTTTTTT. Amino acid sequence: CASSYSRQGHSGELFF.